The present entry profiles one T cell receptor (beta chain) with its context. Its antigen is as yet unknown. The source of the sample is a study of CD8 T cells in ankylosing spondylitis. General study results and limits: With a CD8+ phenotype, disease-linked clones were relatively rare in peripheral blood. Among TCR beta sequences, a motif of roughly 8 highly homologous variants appeared characteristic of ankylosing spondylitis blood. Significantly higher representation of disease-linked clones was reported for matched ankylosing spondylitis synovial fluid.

It was by quantitative 5'-RACE with molecular barcodes that TCR beta libraries were made. MiXCR was run by TCRdb on the 5' RACE reads, yielding one entry per CDR3 protein. This table holds about 240,000 distinct CDR3 sequences, 10% to 13% found once. Looked up from germline, CDR1 is MNHNS and CDR2 is SASEGT. CDR3 size: 15 residues. The V end was cut by 6 bases, the J end by 5 bases, with 19 bases between. The TCR was taken from a male donor with ankylosing spondylitis or in good health (not recorded which). Material: blood, either unsorted or a sorted T cell fraction (not recorded which). The J gene is TRBJ1-1, the V gene TRBV6-1, with D possibly being TRBD1 (6 bases). The CDR3 sequence: CASRPRGGPGTEAFF. The CDR3 DNA reads as TGTGCCAGCAGACCTAGGGGGGGGCCGGGGACTGAAGCTTTCTTT.